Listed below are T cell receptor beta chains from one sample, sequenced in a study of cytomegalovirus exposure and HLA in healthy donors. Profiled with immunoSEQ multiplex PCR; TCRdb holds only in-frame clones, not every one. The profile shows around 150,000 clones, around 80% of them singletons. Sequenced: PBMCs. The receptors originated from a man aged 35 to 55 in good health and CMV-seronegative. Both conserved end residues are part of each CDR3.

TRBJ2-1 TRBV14 CASSQRGGGFYNEQFF
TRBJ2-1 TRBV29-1 CSGGTGPYNEQFF
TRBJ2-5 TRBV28 CASSLLQGEETQYF
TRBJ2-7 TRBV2 CASSETSLREQYF
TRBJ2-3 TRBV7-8 CAGGGAGDTQYF
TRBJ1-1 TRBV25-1 CASRQGAEAFF
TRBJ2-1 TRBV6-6 CASRNRGRLYNEQFF
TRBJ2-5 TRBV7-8 CASSLALTAGETQYF
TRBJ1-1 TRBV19 CAITTGRAEAFF
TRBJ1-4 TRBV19 CASSISTGGAGEKLFF
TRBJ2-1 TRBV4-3 CASSQWQGYNEQFF
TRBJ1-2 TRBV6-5 CASSYSSGSGNYGYTF
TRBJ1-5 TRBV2 CATGQGNPPQHF
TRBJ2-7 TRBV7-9 CASSSEGVIYEQYF
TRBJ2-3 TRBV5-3 CARSLVRSLAGAQSTDTQYF
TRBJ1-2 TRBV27 CASSLQGFGGYTF
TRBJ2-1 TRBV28 CASSRAGANYNEQFF
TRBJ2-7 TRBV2 CASSDLGRGSYEQYF
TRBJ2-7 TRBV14 CASSQDLTGGEEQYF
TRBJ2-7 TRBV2 CASSRGLEQYF
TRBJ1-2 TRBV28 CASSQPGQGGGYTF
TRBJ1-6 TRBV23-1 CASSSGGRGPRSPLHF
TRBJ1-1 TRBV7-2 CASSIRAEAFF
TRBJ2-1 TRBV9 CASSGRTQQFF
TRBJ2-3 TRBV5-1 CASSFTGLGAGTDTQYF
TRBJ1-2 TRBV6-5 CASSGTANYGYTF
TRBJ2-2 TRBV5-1 CASSLISGSTGELFF
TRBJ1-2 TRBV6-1 CASSEGALSYGYTF
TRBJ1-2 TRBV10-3 CAISESEQGALDGYTF
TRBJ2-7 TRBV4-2 CASSLGDRGGEQYF
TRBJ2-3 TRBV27 CASSLGVAGALITDTQYF
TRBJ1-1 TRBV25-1 CASSEKRGEAFF
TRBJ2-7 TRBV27 CASRFLAGSYEQYF
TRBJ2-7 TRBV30 CAWNPGQGARVEQYF
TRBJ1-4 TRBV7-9 CASSSGQGEKLFF
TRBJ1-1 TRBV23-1 CASSQSQRGNTEAFF
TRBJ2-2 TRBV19 CASSSDTGELFF
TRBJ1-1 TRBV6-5 CASSPGFSNTEAFF
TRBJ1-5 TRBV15 CATSRERKQPQHF
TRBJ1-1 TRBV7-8 CASSAYAQGALNTEAFF
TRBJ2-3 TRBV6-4 CASRPGGLSTDTQYF
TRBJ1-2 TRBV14 CASSPPGDYGYTF
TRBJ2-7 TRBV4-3 CASSQDLAGGPPREQYF
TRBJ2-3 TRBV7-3 CASRPAGLHTDTQYF
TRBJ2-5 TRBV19 CASSIVWGLYQETQYF
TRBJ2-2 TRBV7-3 CASSRQANTGELFF
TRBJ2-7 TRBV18 CASSPGTGASYEQYF
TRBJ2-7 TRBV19 CASSIGGGGYEQYF
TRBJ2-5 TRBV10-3 CAIRDSVETQYF
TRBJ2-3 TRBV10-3 CAISGSGGDTQYF
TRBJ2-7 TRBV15 CATSRLAGASSYEQYF
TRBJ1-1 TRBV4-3 CASSQDFQGTEAFF
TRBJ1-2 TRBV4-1 CASSPNDRRGYGYTF
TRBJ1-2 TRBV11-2 CASSLLLNYGYTF
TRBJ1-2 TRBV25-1 CASSEEGGGYGYTF